The entry below describes one T cell receptor (beta chain). Its antigen specificity is not known. No quality values exist for individual bases; no much larger clone is one base distant. The record originates from a study of technical replicates of blood from a few donors (dated by TCRdb to about 2017). V loses 0 bases at its end and J loses 6 bases; junction bases beyond the gene matches: 3. CDR1 and CDR2 (MGHRA, YSYEKL) derive from the germline V gene. The CDR3 holds 15 amino acids from the cysteine to the phenylalanine. The DNA shown is the 45-base CDR3, in frame from base 1. Preparation of the library involved the immunoSEQ multiplex PCR assay. As stored in TCRdb, this immuneACCESS dataset retains in-frame rearrangements with V and J assigned. A fraction of the clones does not appear; measured against another copy, unresolved V genes explain less than half of the discrepancy, and the remainder lacks a known reason. Across this sample there are under 90,000 clones, with nearly 98% seen only once. Approximately 0.14% of the sample belongs to the ten largest clones.

The TCR originated in a human donor in good health. Sequenced sample: T cells isolated from PBMCs. Rearrangement joined TRBV4-1 to TRBJ1-5, and TRBD1 aligns with 9 junction nucleotides. The CDR3 region: CASSQDPTGGQPQHF. The sequenced DNA: TGCGCCAGCAGCCAAGACCCGACAGGGGGTCAGCCCCAGCATTTT.